This T cell receptor (beta chain) is drawn from a study of blood T cell repertoires in COVID-19. Turning to the study itself: Spain, Italy and the United States supplied samples that represented acute and convalescent COVID-19.

The length of the CDR3 is 12 residues. As originally analysed: Reference gene primer amplification in the assay estimated nucleated cell counts. Sequencing was performed with immunoSEQ multiplex PCR; in TCRdb, only in-frame clones are kept and a portion is missing. V and J calls and clone size are copied from that table; D and trimming were computed from the DNA. Of some 130,000 clones in the sample, about 89% were seen once. This chain links TRBV12-1 with TRBJ1-1; the table's D gene call, TRBD1, was not cross checked with the DNA. TRBV12-1 is a listed pseudogene. The receptor was isolated from a man over 45 with active COVID-19. The sequenced sample consisted of peripheral blood. CDR3 loop: CASNHIVGAYYF. The DNA for the CDR3 is TGTGCCAGCAATCATATCGTGGGGGCCTACTACTTT.